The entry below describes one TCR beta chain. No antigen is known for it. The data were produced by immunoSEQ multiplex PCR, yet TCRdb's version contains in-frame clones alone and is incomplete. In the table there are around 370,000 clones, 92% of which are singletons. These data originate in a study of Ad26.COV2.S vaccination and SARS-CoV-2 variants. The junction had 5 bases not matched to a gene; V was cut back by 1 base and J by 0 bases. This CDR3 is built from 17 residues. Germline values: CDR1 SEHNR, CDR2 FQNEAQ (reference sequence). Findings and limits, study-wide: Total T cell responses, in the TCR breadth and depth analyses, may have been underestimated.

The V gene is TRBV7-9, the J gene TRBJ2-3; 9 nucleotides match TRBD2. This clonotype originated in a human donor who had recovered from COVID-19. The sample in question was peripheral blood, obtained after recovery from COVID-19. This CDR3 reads CASSLGAAGGSTDTQYF. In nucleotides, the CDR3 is TGTGCCAGCAGCTTAGGCGCAGCGGGGGGCAGCACAGATACGCAGTATTTT.